What follows are 30 T cell receptor beta chains derived from one specimen sequenced in a study of blood T cell repertoires in COVID-19 (dated by TCRdb to 2020 to 2021). Libraries were built with the immunoSEQ multiplex PCR assay. In TCRdb, the immuneACCESS table is reduced to in-frame sequences with V and J assigned. These tables do not hold every clone; where another copy was compared, an unresolved V gene accounts for under half, and the others remain unexplained. Across this sample there are 85,000 to 95,000 clones, with 75% to 90% seen only once. In total, the top ten clones hold about 5% of the sample. Material for sequencing was peripheral blood. All receptors come from a man aged 55 to 70 with COVID-19, enrolled during active disease.

The J gene is TRBJ1-3, the V gene TRBV10-2; TRBD1 might be the D (6 bases). In germline, CDR1 is WSHSY, CDR2 SAAADI. V lost 4 bases and J 2 bases, leaving 12 bases between the germline ends. The CDR3 covers 15 residues. The DNA for the CDR3 is TGCGCCAGCAGTGGGGGGCACGAGGCTGGAAACACCATATATTTT. It is translated as CASSGGHEAGNTIYF.

The chain combines TRBV19 with TRBJ2-2, with a tentative D call TRBD1 (5 bases). Per the germline V gene, CDR1 is LNHDA and CDR2 is SQIVND (reference sequence). The V end was cut by 2 bases, the J end by 5 bases, with 12 bases between. The CDR3 runs to 15 residues. The CDR3 loop is CASSIWGRRTGELFF. The CDR3 DNA reads TGTGCCAGTAGTATATGGGGCAGGCGGACCGGGGAGCTGTTTTTT.

V usage is TRBV5-4 and J usage is TRBJ2-3; D is possibly TRBD1 (5 bases). Trimming shortened V by 2 bases and J by 4 bases, and 11 bases separated the two germline ends. From germline, CDR1 is SGHNT and CDR2 YYREEE (reference sequence). The CDR3 length is 14 residues. The CDR3 loop reads CASSFDQGPDTQYF. CDR3 DNA sequence: TGTGCCAGCAGCTTTGATCAGGGTCCAGATACGCAGTATTTT.

V usage is TRBV29-1 and J usage is TRBJ2-3; 9 bases are shared with TRBD2. The CDR3 contains 13 residues. V shed 8 bases and J 1 base; nucleotides not matched to a gene: 4. From germline, CDR1 is SQVTM and CDR2 ANQGSEA. CDR3 nucleotide sequence: TGCAGCTCATGGACTAGCGGCACAGATACGCAGTATTTT. This codes for CSSWTSGTDTQYF.

The chain uses TRBV2 and TRBJ2-6; D call uncertain. This CDR3 has 15 residues. Trimming removed 4 bases from V and 4 bases from J, with 11 bases in between. Germline CDR1 SNHLY, CDR2 FYNNEI. The DNA of the CDR3 is TGTGCCAGCAGTGTTGACGGGTCGGGGGCCAACGTCCTGACTTTC. Amino acid sequence: CASSVDGSGANVLTF.

This chain joins TRBV19 and TRBJ1-1, with TRBD1 as a possible D gene (6 bases). The CDR3 runs to 15 residues. CDR1 is LNHDA and CDR2 is SQIVND in the germline V gene (reference sequence). Trimming shortened V by 7 bases and J by 1 base, and 16 bases separated the two germline ends. Written as DNA, the CDR3 is TGTGCCAGTACCAACCTAGGGGGGGCGAACACTGAAGCTTTCTTT. It codes for CASTNLGGANTEAFF.

The chain has TRBV19 and TRBJ2-2; TRBD2 matches 8 bases. The V gene end was trimmed by 5 bases and the J gene end by 1 base; junction bases not matched to a gene: 6. Germline V CDR1 and CDR2: LNHDA, SQIVND (reference sequence). CDR3 length: 16 residues. The CDR3 DNA reads as TGTGCCAGTAGTTATGGACTAGCCCTGAACACCGGGGAGCTGTTTTTT. Amino acids: CASSYGLALNTGELFF.

J is TRBJ1-2 and V is TRBV29-1; the D gene is possibly TRBD1 (6 bases). Germline values: CDR1 SQVTM, CDR2 ANQGSEA. V gave up 6 bases and J gave up 6 bases, with 8 bases separating them. This CDR3 has 10 amino acids. CDR3 amino acids: CSVRTDGYTF. The DNA of the CDR3 is TGCAGCGTCCGGACAGATGGCTACACCTTC.

The V and J genes are TRBV18 and TRBJ2-2; 10 positions match TRBD2. Germline V gives CDR1 KGHSH, CDR2 LQKENI. The CDR3 is 17 amino acids. V trimming: 3 bases; J trimming: 1 base; junction bases outside the gene matches: 5. CDR3 DNA sequence: TGTGCCAGCTCACCTGGACTAGCGGAGAGGAACACCGGGGAGCTGTTTTTT. Its translation: CASSPGLAERNTGELFF.

The V and J genes are TRBV19 and TRBJ1-3; no definite D call. V was clipped by 3 bases and J by 0 bases, with 9 bases between them. Per the germline V gene, CDR1 is LNHDA and CDR2 is SQIVND (reference sequence). CDR3 length equals 15 residues. The CDR3 DNA sequence: TGTGCCAGTAGTATCGGGGTTTACTCTGGAAACACCATATATTTT. As protein: CASSIGVYSGNTIYF.

This rearrangement joins TRBV5-1 to TRBJ1-1; D gene unclear. CDR1 and CDR2 from the germline V gene are SGHRS and YFSETQ. Trimming took off 1 base at V and 11 bases at J, with 15 bases between the two ends. The CDR3 runs to 13 residues. CDR3 residues: CASSLSGNGGAFF. Written as DNA, the CDR3 is TGCGCCAGCAGCTTGTCGGGGAATGGAGGCGCTTTCTTT.

This clone was observed a few times. The chain has TRBV2 and TRBJ2-1, with 7 bases matching TRBD2. The CDR3 has 16 amino acids. Germline lookup yields CDR1 SNHLY and CDR2 FYNNEI. V dropped 4 bases and J dropped 0; count of bases not matched to a gene: 6. The CDR3 here is CASSAEASGSYNEQFF. CDR3 in DNA: TGTGCCAGCAGTGCAGAGGCTAGCGGCTCCTACAATGAGCAGTTCTTC.

The CDR3 loop is CASSFGLASETQYF. Here the CDR3 DNA reads TGCGCCAGCAGCTTCGGACTAGCATCAGAGACCCAGTACTTC. This chain joins TRBV5-1 and TRBJ2-5; 8 bases fit TRBD2. Losses at the gene ends were 2 bases for V and 4 bases for J; bases not matched to a gene: 4. This CDR3 is 14 amino acids long. Per germline, CDR1 SGHRS and CDR2 YFSETQ. Using reference TRBV5-1 and TRBJ2-5 for the parts outside the CDR3, the full variable domain is KAGVTQTPRYLIKTRGQQVTLSCSPISGHRSVSWYQQTPGQGLQFLFEYFSETQRNKGNFPGRFSGRQFSNSRSEMNVSTLELGDSALYLCASSFGLASETQYFGPGTRLLVL.

Concerning this clone: Other DNA sequences within the sample encode an identical CDR3. V is TRBV5-1 and J is TRBJ2-7, with D perhaps matching TRBD1 (6 bases). Germline lookup yields CDR1 SGHRS and CDR2 YFSETQ. The CDR3 length is 14 residues. Trimming removed 0 bases from V and 0 bases from J, with 7 bases in between. CDR3 sequence: CASSLGTASYEQYF. The CDR3 nucleotides read TGCGCCAGCAGCTTGGGGACAGCCTCCTACGAGCAGTACTTC.

The chain has TRBV7-9 and TRBJ2-1, with 8 positions matching TRBD1. Germline V gene lookup returns CDR1 SEHNR and CDR2 FQNEAQ (reference sequence). This CDR3 is 14 amino acids long. With 4 bases clipped from V and 7 bases from J, the junction kept 6 bases outside the gene matches. CDR3 sequence reads: CASSSLTGANEQFF. CDR3 bases: TGTGCCAGCAGCTCCCTGACAGGGGCAAATGAGCAGTTCTTC.

The CDR3 reads CAWSSGTGEIQAFF. The CDR3 DNA reads TGTGCCTGGAGTAGCGGGACAGGGGAAATCCAAGCTTTCTTT. The chain employs TRBV30 and TRBJ1-1, with TRBD1 matching 10 bases. The CDR3 is 14 amino acids. V shed 2 bases and J 9 bases; nucleotides not matched to a gene: 9. Germline CDR1 GTSNPN, CDR2 SVGIG (reference sequence).

The J gene is TRBJ2-4, the V gene TRBV2; D not certain. Per germline, CDR1 SNHLY and CDR2 FYNNEI. The V end lost 1 base, the J end lost 0 bases, and 10 bases lay between the germline ends. The length of the CDR3 is 16 residues. CDR3 amino acids: CASSEEILLAKNIQYF. DNA for the CDR3: TGTGCCAGCAGTGAAGAAATCTTATTAGCCAAAAACATTCAGTACTTC.

A few counts support this clone. This chain connects TRBV3-1 (or the pseudogene TRBV3-2) to TRBJ1-2, with TRBD1 matching 7 bases. The V gene end was trimmed by 5 bases and the J gene end by 4 bases; junction bases not matched to a gene: 13. The V gene's germline CDR1 is LGHDT and CDR2 YNNKEL (reference sequence). This CDR3 has 16 residues. This CDR3 reads CASSYPRTGLGYGYTF. CDR3 sequence (DNA): TGTGCCAGCAGCTACCCGAGGACAGGTCTTGGCTATGGCTACACCTTC.

This clone was observed a few times. The chain links TRBV2 to TRBJ1-5; a possible D gene is TRBD1 (6 bases). This CDR3 contains 13 residues. Germline lookup yields CDR1 SNHLY and CDR2 FYNNEI. V lost 7 bases and J 7 bases, leaving 14 bases between the germline ends. As DNA, the CDR3 is TGTGCCAGCACCTTCCTACAGGGCCAGCCCCAGCATTTT. Its translation is CASTFLQGQPQHF.

V gene TRBV6-5 combines with J gene TRBJ1-1, with 7 bases identical to TRBD1. The CDR3 is made up of 12 amino acids. CDR1 is MNHEY, CDR2 SVGAGI, per germline. The trim removed 4 bases at V and 7 bases at J, leaving 3 bases unmatched. CDR3 region: CASSSTGDEAFF. The DNA for the CDR3 is TGTGCCAGCAGTTCTACAGGGGATGAAGCTTTCTTT.

The chain has TRBV7-9 and TRBJ1-1; TRBD1 aligns across 7 bases. CDR3 length equals 14 residues. The germline CDR1 and CDR2 sequences are SEHNR and FQNEAQ (reference sequence). The V segment lost 2 bases and the J segment 4 bases; nucleotides outside the gene matches: 4. The CDR3 sequence: CASSLNRGGTEAFF. The CDR3, as DNA: TGTGCCAGCAGCTTAAACAGGGGCGGCACTGAAGCTTTCTTT.

This chain connects TRBV19 to TRBJ1-1; 10 bases match TRBD1. J was trimmed by 0 bases and V by 5 bases; bases with no gene match: 15. Germline CDR1 reads LNHDA; CDR2 reads SQIVND (reference sequence). The CDR3 contains 19 residues. CDR3 sequence: CASSERTGTGDFLNTEAFF. In DNA form, the CDR3 reads TGTGCCAGTAGTGAGAGGACCGGGACAGGGGACTTTTTGAACACTGAAGCTTTCTTT.

This rearrangement joins TRBV11-2 to TRBJ2-3; 8 bases are shared with TRBD1. From germline, CDR1 is SGHAT and CDR2 FQNNGV. The trim removed 9 bases at V and 5 bases at J, leaving 16 bases unmatched. The CDR3 totals 16 residues. As DNA, the CDR3 is TGTGCCAGTAGAACATATCGCAGGGGGCGTGAAGATACGCAGTATTTT. Amino acid sequence: CASRTYRRGREDTQYF.

This clone has just one count. This sequence joins TRBV30 and TRBJ1-5, with 8 bases aligning to TRBD1. The ends lost 1 base at V and 5 bases at J; junction bases unmatched: 4. CDR3 length: 14 residues. Germline-derived CDR1 and CDR2 are GTSNPN and SVGIG (reference sequence). Here the CDR3 DNA reads TGTGCCTGGAGTGCCGACAGGGGAGATCAGCCCCAGCATTTT. Protein: CAWSADRGDQPQHF.

The V call is TRBV24-1, the J call TRBJ1-1; TRBD1 is a possible D gene (5 bases). With 7 bases removed from V and 2 bases from J, the gap between germline ends came to 16 bases. There are 15 residues in the CDR3. Per the germline V gene, CDR1 is KGHDR and CDR2 is SFDVKD. CDR3 bases: TGTGCCACCAGGCCTCCAGGGAAGGGTAACACTGAAGCTTTCTTT. It specifies CATRPPGKGNTEAFF.

The V call is TRBV4-1, the J call TRBJ2-5; TRBD1 aligns across 9 bases. Trimming took 4 bases from V and 3 from J; bases not matched to a gene: 3. This CDR3 is built from 14 residues. Germline-derived CDR1 and CDR2 are MGHRA and YSYEKL. The CDR3 DNA sequence: TGCGCCAGCAGCCCTAGGACAGGGGAAGAGACCCAGTACTTC. This gives the protein CASSPRTGEETQYF.

The V and J genes are TRBV4-1 and TRBJ2-7; 7 positions match TRBD2. The CDR3 length is 14 residues. Looked up from germline, CDR1 is MGHRA and CDR2 is YSYEKL. V shed 1 base and J 4 bases; nucleotides not matched to a gene: 4. This CDR3 is CASSQVGEGYEQYF. The CDR3 DNA sequence: TGCGCCAGCAGCCAAGTTGGGGAGGGATACGAGCAGTACTTC.

This chain links TRBV12-5 with TRBJ2-7; 7 bases map to TRBD2. The germline V gene has CDR1 LGHNT and CDR2 FRNRAP. CDR3 size: 14 residues. The junction had 7 bases not matched to a gene; V was cut back by 3 bases and J by 5 bases. The CDR3 here is CASGFLGTNDEQYF. The CDR3 DNA reads as TGTGCTAGTGGTTTCCTTGGGACTAACGACGAGCAGTACTTC.

The V call is TRBV6-4, the J call TRBJ1-1, with 9 bases identical to TRBD1. The CDR3 spans 16 residues. Per germline, CDR1 MRHNA and CDR2 SNTAGT. The V gene end was trimmed by 4 bases and the J gene end by 5 bases; junction bases not matched to a gene: 11. The CDR3 sequence: CASSADTGGHETEAFF. The DNA of the CDR3 is TGTGCCAGCAGTGCTGACACAGGGGGCCATGAGACTGAAGCTTTCTTT.

This sequence joins TRBV30 and TRBJ1-1, with 9 bases that match TRBD1. This CDR3 has 14 residues. Germline assignment: CDR1 GTSNPN and CDR2 SVGIG (reference sequence). Unmatched junction bases numbered 8, after V lost 4 bases and J lost 5 bases. This chain's CDR3 is CAWKNTGGKTEAFF. The CDR3 bases are TGTGCCTGGAAGAATACAGGGGGCAAAACTGAAGCTTTCTTT.